This TCR beta chain was profiled in a study of blood T cells in healthy people across ages. Primed by a sample-barcoded 5' primer and a J-beta primer mix, a second PCR proceeded for 7 to 11 cycles. From each sample, at least 2.5 million paired-end reads containing CDR3 were obtained. Each CDR3 protein is one row after TCRdb ran MiXCR on the 5' RACE reads. The sample includes more than 750,000 distinct CDR3 sequences, 29% seen only once; the top ten take roughly a tenth. The CDR3 is made up of 16 amino acids. The V end was cut by 6 bases, the J end by 2 bases, with 17 bases between. Germline CDR1 reads MNHEY; CDR2 reads SVGAGI. There are many counts of this clonotype. The sample also formed part of further work on T cells of mothers and their children.

The specimen was blood. This receptor was taken from a woman in her 40s in good health. The chain combines TRBV6-5 with TRBJ1-5; possibly TRBD1 for D (5 bases). Written as DNA, the CDR3 is TGTGCCAGCAGCCCAACCGGGGGGAAGGGCAATCAGCCCCAGCATTTT. As protein: CASSPTGGKGNQPQHF.